This TCR beta chain comes out of a study of regulatory dendritic cells for organ transplantation. Turning to the study itself: On day 6, the dendritic cells were exposed to LPS.

Allogeneic regulatory or mature dendritic cells were co-cultured for approximately 5 days with CFSE-labeled sorted T cells at 1:10. Study-wide points: Of resting T cell subsets, memory CD8+ had the most alloreactive clonotypes. Memory CD8+ clonal expansion seemed more limited with regulatory than mature dendritic cells.

Sequencing used immunoSEQ multiplex PCR; TCRdb keeps in-frame clones, though not all of them. The sample yields roughly 4,200 clones, 60% to 75% seen once. V was clipped by 1 base and J by 4 bases; unmatched bases: 9. The CDR3 loop spans 17 amino acids. Germline V gene sequence: CDR1 LGHNA, CDR2 YSLEER. As for this clone: Its antigen is unidentified.

The source of this sequence is a human donor in good health. The specimen sequenced was memory CD8+ T cells from blood cultured with dendritic cells. Noted subset: CD45RO+ memory T cells. V and J are TRBV4-3 and TRBJ2-2, with 7 bases aligning to TRBD1. The CDR3: CASSQAGDSLPTGELFF. In DNA form, the CDR3 reads TGCGCCAGCAGCCAAGCTGGGGACAGTCTACCCACCGGGGAGCTGTTTTTT.